A single sample is the source of the 19 T cell receptor beta chains below, sequenced in a study of cytomegalovirus exposure and HLA in healthy donors. Primers: 60 Vbeta forward and 13 Jbeta reverse. Profiling relied on immunoSEQ multiplex PCR, and the TCRdb table lists in-frame clones only, not all of them. In the table there are under 150,000 clones, 82% of which are singletons. Sequencing input: PBMCs. These receptor sequences come from a woman aged 18-30 years in good health and CMV-seronegative.

This clone was counted a single time. Here the CDR3 DNA reads TGTGCCACCCTAGGTATCTGGGACACAGGTGGGCAGTACGTC. Translated, it gives CATLGIWDTGGQYV. The chain joins TRBV28 to TRBJ2-7; TRBD1 might be the D (6 bases). The CDR3 length is 14 residues. CDR1 MDHEN and CDR2 SYDVKM come from the germline V gene. Trimming pared 10 bases from V and 9 bases from J, leaving 25 bases between.

The chain employs TRBV19 and TRBJ1-5, with D perhaps matching TRBD1 (6 bases). V lost 3 bases and J 0 bases, leaving 12 bases between the germline ends. The germline CDR1 and CDR2 sequences are LNHDA and SQIVND (reference sequence). This CDR3 spans 16 amino acids. CDR3 protein: CASSIRTAYSNQPQHF. The CDR3 DNA sequence: TGTGCCAGTAGTATTCGGACAGCGTATAGCAATCAGCCCCAGCATTTT.

The gene calls are TRBV5-5 and TRBJ2-7, with TRBD2 identical over 9 bases. CDR3 length: 14 residues. V shed 3 bases, J shed 2 bases, and the junction held 3 bases outside the gene matches. Germline V gene data show CDR1 as SGHKS and CDR2 as YYEKEE (reference sequence). Written as DNA, the CDR3 is TGTGCCAGCAGCTCTAGCGGGGAACCCTACGAGCAGTACGTC. This gives the protein CASSSSGEPYEQYV.

The table lists this clone with a count of one. The chain recombines TRBV28 with TRBJ2-2; TRBD2 aligns across 9 bases. Germline CDR1 is MDHEN and CDR2 is SYDVKM. With V trimmed by 5 bases and J by 3 bases, 7 bases remained unmatched. There are 16 residues in the CDR3. The CDR3 DNA sequence: TGTGCCAGCAGTAAACTCGCGGGAGGGCACACCGGGGAGCTGTTTTTT. This encodes CASSKLAGGHTGELFF.

V and J are TRBV15 and TRBJ1-3; D call uncertain. V dropped 0 bases and J dropped 7 bases, with 10 bases sitting between them. Germline V gene lookup returns CDR1 LNHNV and CDR2 YYDKDF (reference sequence). The length of the CDR3 is 14 residues. CDR3 region: CATSRDRVGNTIYF. The CDR3 DNA is TGTGCCACCAGCAGAGATCGGGTCGGGAACACCATATATTTT.

This clone has more than one count but fewer than ten. V and J are TRBV27 and TRBJ2-7, with D maybe TRBD1 (6 bases). Trimming took 4 bases from V and 0 from J, leaving 13 bases between them. This CDR3 is built from 15 residues. Germline V gene data show CDR1 as MNHEY and CDR2 as SMNVEV (reference sequence). CDR3 region: CASSSRQVSSYEQYF. The CDR3 DNA reads TGTGCCAGCAGTTCCAGACAGGTGAGCTCCTACGAGCAGTACTTC.

This clone qualifies as large. Other DNA sequences in this sample translate to the same CDR3. The rearrangement uses TRBV5-6 and TRBJ1-1, with a possible D match to TRBD1 (5 bases). CDR3 length: 15 amino acids. Trimming shortened V by 0 bases and J by 5 bases, and 14 bases separated the two germline ends. The V gene's germline CDR1 is SGHDT and CDR2 YYEEEE. CDR3 DNA: TGTGCCAGCAGCTTGGTAGGGGAAGTTAAGACTGAAGCTTTCTTT. Its protein is CASSLVGEVKTEAFF.

The chain combines TRBV5-6 with TRBJ2-2; maybe TRBD2 (6 bases). This CDR3 has 15 residues. CDR1 is SGHDT and CDR2 is YYEEEE in the germline V gene. V lost 1 base and J lost 5, with 12 bases in between. The CDR3 DNA reads as TGTGCCAGCAGCTTGTCCCCCCGGGGGACCGGGGAGCTGTTTTTT. Translating it yields CASSLSPRGTGELFF.

This clone appeared a single time. The gene calls are TRBV15 and TRBJ1-4; D might be TRBD1 (6 bases). Trimming stripped 2 bases from V and 0 bases from J, with 25 bases between. Germline assignment: CDR1 LNHNV and CDR2 YYDKDF (reference sequence). This CDR3 comprises 21 residues. Here the CDR3 reads CATSRSRGARVITSTNEKLFF. For the CDR3, the DNA is TGTGCCACCAGCAGATCCCGGGGGGCGAGGGTTATTACGTCAACTAATGAAAAACTGTTTTTT.

The chain combines TRBV4-3 with TRBJ1-2, with 8 positions matching TRBD1. Trimming cost V 4 bases and J 7 bases; bases outside gene matches: 5. CDR1 LGHNA and CDR2 YSLEER come from the germline V gene. CDR3 length: 13 residues. CDR3 DNA: TGCGCCAGCAGCCCCGGACAGGGAGGTGGCTACACCTTC. Its protein product is CASSPGQGGGYTF.

The chain joins TRBV19 to TRBJ1-4; D is undetermined. The CDR3 consists of 14 residues. With 4 bases removed from V and 5 bases from J, the gap between germline ends came to 11 bases. Germline-derived CDR1 and CDR2 are LNHDA and SQIVND (reference sequence). The CDR3, as DNA: TGTGCCAGTAGTACGGGTGCTAGCAATGAAAAACTGTTTTTT. Protein: CASSTGASNEKLFF.

This chain uses TRBV28 with TRBJ1-2; D is perhaps TRBD1 (5 bases). Germline V CDR1 and CDR2: MDHEN, SYDVKM. The CDR3 extends over 12 amino acids. Trimming took off 6 bases at V and 6 bases at J, with 11 bases between the two ends. The CDR3 loop reads CASSRRGDGYTF. For the CDR3, the DNA is TGTGCCAGCAGCCGACGGGGGGATGGCTACACCTTC.

The genes are TRBV5-1 and TRBJ1-2; D is ambiguous. V was clipped by 0 bases and J by 6 bases, with 12 bases between them. The CDR3 contains 14 residues. In germline, CDR1 is SGHRS, CDR2 YFSETQ. CDR3 DNA sequence: TGCGCCAGCAGCTTGGGGCGGTCTTTTGATGGCTACACCTTC. Protein sequence: CASSLGRSFDGYTF.

The rearrangement joins TRBV4-2 to TRBJ2-3, with 8 bases lining up with TRBD2. This CDR3 has 15 amino acids. Germline lookup yields CDR1 LGHNA and CDR2 YNFKEQ. Trimming at V came to 3 bases and at J to 4 bases, leaving 6 bases not matched to a gene. The CDR3: CASSHSREGPDTQYF. The CDR3 region has the DNA TGTGCCAGCAGCCACTCACGGGAGGGGCCAGATACGCAGTATTTT.

The rearrangement uses TRBV28 and TRBJ1-5, with 8 bases aligning to TRBD1. Trimming cost V 4 bases and J 2 bases; bases outside gene matches: 10. The germline CDR1 and CDR2 sequences are MDHEN and SYDVKM. This CDR3 contains 17 residues. CDR3 residues: CASSSDRAWGGNQPQHF. The CDR3 DNA reads as TGTGCCAGCAGTTCGGACAGGGCGTGGGGGGGCAATCAGCCCCAGCATTTT. Full variable domain (rest looked up from reference TRBV28 and TRBJ1-5): DVKVTQSSRYLVKRTGEKVFLECVQDMDHENMFWYRQDPGLGLRLIYFSYDVKMKEKGDIPEGYSVSREKKERFSLILESASTNQTSMYLCASSSDRAWGGNQPQHFGDGTRLSIL.

The CDR3 is CASSLFYIGQTGNTIYF. As DNA, the CDR3 is TGTGCCAGCAGCTTATTTTACATTGGACAGACTGGAAACACCATATATTTT. The V and J genes are TRBV11-2 and TRBJ1-3, with D possibly being TRBD1 (6 bases). The CDR3 sequence is 17 residues long. The germline CDR1 and CDR2 sequences are SGHAT and FQNNGV. V lost 2 bases and J lost 2, with 16 bases in between. Combining the CDR3 with reference TRBV11-2 and TRBJ1-3 gives the whole variable domain EAGVAQSPRYKIIEKRQSVAFWCNPISGHATLYWYQQILGQGPKLLIQFQNNGVVDDSQLPKDRFSAERLKGVDSTLKIQPAKLEDSAVYLCASSLFYIGQTGNTIYFGEGSWLTVV.

This chain joins TRBV7-9 and TRBJ2-5; D is possibly TRBD1 (6 bases). This CDR3 contains 15 residues. Trimming took off 6 bases at V and 0 bases at J, with 14 bases between the two ends. Germline CDR1 and CDR2: SEHNR and FQNEAQ (reference sequence). CDR3 nucleotides: TGTGCCAGCAGGGACAGTCTGATGTACCAAGAGACCCAGTACTTC. Translated, it gives CASRDSLMYQETQYF.

This clone was found a few times. The J gene is TRBJ2-7, the V gene TRBV29-1; possible D gene TRBD1, 6 bases. V dropped 5 bases and J dropped 1 base, with 24 bases sitting between them. CDR3 length equals 17 residues. In germline, CDR1 is SQVTM, CDR2 ANQGSEA. CDR3 sequence: CSVWGSSSSGESYEQYF. The CDR3 DNA is TGCAGCGTTTGGGGCAGTAGCAGCTCAGGGGAATCCTACGAGCAGTACTTC.

This clone was counted a single time. The chain uses TRBV20-1 and TRBJ1-2; D is uncertain. CDR1 DFQATT and CDR2 SNEGSKA come from the germline V gene (reference sequence). This CDR3 region has 10 residues. Trimming removed 3 bases at V and 8 bases at J, with 7 bases between. CDR3 nucleotide sequence: TGCAGTGCTAGTATCGGGGGCTACACCTTC. This encodes CSASIGGYTF.